This T cell receptor beta chain was sequenced for a study of T cells in Graves' hyperthyroidism and ophthalmopathy. Study-wide findings and caveats: Blood also held most thyroid clonotypes expanded beyond 0.001.

No ophthalmopathy progression within 18 months constituted stable Graves' hyperthyroidism. Clinical symptoms, serum thyroxine and TRAb, thyroid ultrasound and orbital computed tomography were used for the diagnoses. Fresh peripheral blood, 8 to 10 ml, was the source of the PBMCs. V lost 5 bases to trimming and J lost 9 bases, with 11 bases between them. Germline CDR1 reads MNHNS; CDR2 reads SASEGT. The CDR3 totals 13 residues. Using RNA transcripts as the source, TCR beta CDR3 regions were amplified. A set of HTBI primers served as the primers for a first-round RT-PCR of the TCR CDR3. TCRdb re-called the multiplex PCR reads with MiXCR, one entry per CDR3 protein. In the table there are about 420,000 distinct CDR3 sequences, roughly an eighth of which are singletons. This clonotype has ten or more counts. Its antigen is not identified.

V usage is TRBV6-1 and J usage is TRBJ1-6; D gene unclear. The sequenced material came from blood. The sequence derives from a woman younger than 35 with Graves' hyperthyroidism. CDR3 bases: TGTGCCAGCAGTTCGTCCCAAACTTCACCCCTCCACTTT. Translated: CASSSSQTSPLHF.